A selection of T cell receptor beta chains follows, all from one sample in a study of T cell changes during pregnancy in multiple sclerosis. The table came from immunoSEQ multiplex PCR; TCRdb's copy has only in-frame clones and leaves some out. The data contain tens of thousands of clones, roughly 94% of them seen just once; the ten biggest clones take up approximately 1.7%. The sequencing here drew on peripheral blood, taken in the third trimester of pregnancy. The receptors shown here come from a female donor with multiple sclerosis, enrolled in a pregnancy study. The conserved cysteine and the conserved F or W are not part of the CDR3 here. The order of the fields is V gene, D gene, clone size, CDR3 protein. D genes are given only for firm matches. Clone size is given for some rows only: seen once, a few or many times, or a class if the clone is expanded.

>TRBV5-1|TRBD1|-
ASSPGQEYYGYT
>TRBV19|-|-
ASSPQRSREIADTQY
>TRBV5-1|TRBD1|-
ASSLSGTGIDEQY
>TRBV2|-|once
ASSGEGSLYGYT
>TRBV19|-|-
ASSPHSRGGPSSPLH
>TRBV5-6|TRBD1|-
ASSHWTGPQPQH
>TRBV18|TRBD1|-
ASSRQGENTEAF
>TRBV2|-|few
ASTQDFGYT
>TRBV19|TRBD2|-
ASSWGLAGTDTQY
>TRBV7-9|-|-
ASSLEGFSTEAF
>TRBV28|-|-
ASSLGRKNYGYT
>TRBV27|TRBD2|-
ASSSRTSGIANTGELF
>TRBV20-1|-|-
SAGPRDTQY
>TRBV7-9|-|-
ASSPRGEQF
>TRBV18|TRBD1|-
ASSPGQGVSTDTQY
>TRBV7-9|TRBD2|-
ASSTGLVGGKETQY
>TRBV28|-|-
ASSVIRATANEQF
>TRBV28|-|-
ASSFWGGQHEKLF
>TRBV4-1|TRBD1|-
ASSQDTLGQRY
>TRBV19|-|-
ASSRGRTNTEAF
>TRBV5-1|TRBD1|-
ASSFSGTGGYGYT
>TRBV7-9|-|few
ASSLGGMNTEAF
>TRBV7-2|-|-
ASSSTGPNGYT
>TRBV29-1|TRBD1|-
SVRQGPTYEQY
>TRBV6-5|-|-
ASSSGLGGTNYGYT
>TRBV28|-|-
ASSLSSRSGNTIY
>TRBV10-1|TRBD2|-
ASSESKLAGTDTQY
>TRBV18|-|-
ASSAPGREAF
>TRBV7-9|TRBD2|-
ASSWSASGGPGDEQF
>TRBV2|-|-
ASSAFAGYEETQY
>TRBV7-8|-|-
ASSLYGQPNEKLF
>TRBV2|-|few
ASRASAETQY
>TRBV10-3|TRBD1|-
AISGQGRNTEAF
>TRBV5-1|-|-
ASSPNQGTYEQY
>TRBV11-3|-|-
ASSFNSYTEAF
>TRBV7-2|TRBD2|-
ASSYSGGSTDTQY
>TRBV4-3|TRBD2|-
ASSRTSVTSYNEQF
>TRBV27|-|-
ASSLSSRETEQF
>TRBV7-9|-|-
ASSPIAANYGYT
>TRBV7-9|TRBD1|-
ASSSWDREVEKLF
>TRBV6-1|-|-
ASSPQGQYGYT
>TRBV2|-|-
ASSRSRGKETQY
>TRBV6-4|TRBD2|-
ASSELAGQGTDTQY
>TRBV7-7|-|-
ASSFTNQETQY
>TRBV11-3|-|-
ASSPIANTEAF
>TRBV6-5|-|-
ASRSRQMNTEAF
>TRBV9|TRBD1|-
ASSGTGGPETQY